This T cell receptor (beta chain) was identified during a study of T cell responses to AZD1222 COVID-19 vaccine. Study conclusions and caveats: Donors were chiefly white British, with a greater number of females, and clonal diversity was perhaps underestimated. Targets within unmutated variant regions were reportedly found for nearly half of spike-specific TCRs.

The CDR3 loop spans 16 amino acids. Germline trimming cut 0 bases from V and 4 bases from J; bases unmatched to any gene: 5. Germline CDR1 and CDR2: SGHRS and YFSETQ. The assay was immunoSEQ multiplex PCR, and TCRdb's table has in-frame clones only and misses some. With 150,000 or so clones in the sample, the ten largest clones hold under 2.5%. Concerning this clone: Its target is unknown.

The V call is TRBV5-1, the J call TRBJ2-7, with TRBD2 matching 12 bases. The sample comprised peripheral blood. This clonotype originated in an adult in good health. The CDR3 here is CASSLETTSGRYEQYF. DNA for the CDR3: TGCGCCAGCAGCTTGGAGACGACTAGCGGGAGATACGAGCAGTACTTC.